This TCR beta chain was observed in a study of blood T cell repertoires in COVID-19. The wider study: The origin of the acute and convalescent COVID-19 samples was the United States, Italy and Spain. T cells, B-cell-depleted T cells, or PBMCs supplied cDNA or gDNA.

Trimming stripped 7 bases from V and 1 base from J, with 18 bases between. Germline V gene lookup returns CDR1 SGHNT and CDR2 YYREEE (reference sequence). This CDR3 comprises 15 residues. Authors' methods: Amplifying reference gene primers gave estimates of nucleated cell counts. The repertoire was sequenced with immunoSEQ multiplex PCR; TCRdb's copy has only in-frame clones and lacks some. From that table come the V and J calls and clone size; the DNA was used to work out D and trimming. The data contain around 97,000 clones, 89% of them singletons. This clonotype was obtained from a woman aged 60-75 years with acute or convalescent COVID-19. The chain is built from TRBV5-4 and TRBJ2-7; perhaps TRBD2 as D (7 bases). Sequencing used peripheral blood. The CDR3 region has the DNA TGTGCCAGCGGGGGGGCGGCTAGCGGTTCCTACGAGCAGTACTTC. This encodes CASGGAASGSYEQYF.